This T cell receptor (beta chain) was found in a study of shared clonotypes between healthy human individuals. Whole-study findings and limits: The researchers took only blood, and tissue repertoires probably look different. An expected dependence of interdonor clonotype sharing on sequencing depth was noted.

This clone was seen only once. Its antigen is unknown. Evenly divided among several immunoSEQ plates was the genomic DNA of each subset. TCRdb's copy holds only in-frame clones and misses some; the assay was immunoSEQ multiplex PCR. Of 2.5 million or so clones detected, around 94% appear once; the ten largest clones hold around 0.14%. The V gene lost 10 bases and the J gene lost 1 base, with 17 bases spanning the gap. CDR3 length equals 14 residues. In germline, CDR1 is LNHDA, CDR2 SQIVND (reference sequence). The chain couples TRBV19 to TRBJ2-7; D gene ambiguous. This clonotype was obtained from a man between 18 and 35 years old in good health. Sequencing was performed on naive CD4+ T cells sorted from blood. The sample's subset: CD45RA+ positively selected. CDR3 in DNA: TGTGCCACCCAGGATCCCGCGGAGTCCTACGAGCAGTACTTC. It codes for CATQDPAESYEQYF.